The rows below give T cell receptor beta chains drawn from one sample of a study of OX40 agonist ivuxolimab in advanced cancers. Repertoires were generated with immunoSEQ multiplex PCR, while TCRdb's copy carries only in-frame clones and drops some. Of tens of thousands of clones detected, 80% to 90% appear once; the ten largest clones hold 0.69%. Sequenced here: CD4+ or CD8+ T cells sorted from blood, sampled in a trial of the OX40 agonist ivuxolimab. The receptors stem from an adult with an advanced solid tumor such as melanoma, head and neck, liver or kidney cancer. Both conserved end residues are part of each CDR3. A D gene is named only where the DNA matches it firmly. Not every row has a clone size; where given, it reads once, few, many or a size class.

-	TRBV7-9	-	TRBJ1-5	TGTGCCAGCACATATAGCAATCAGCCCCAGCATTTT	CASTYSNQPQHF
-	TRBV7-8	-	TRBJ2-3	TGTGCCAGCAGCTCTAGGGTCACAGATACGCAGTATTTT	CASSSRVTDTQYF
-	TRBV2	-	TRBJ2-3	TGTGCCAGCACCCTTGGGCAAAACACAGATACGCAGTATTTT	CASTLGQNTDTQYF
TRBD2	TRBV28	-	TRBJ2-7	TGTGCCAGCACCCCTGGGGGGGGGTTCTACGAGCAGTACTTC	CASTPGGGFYEQYF
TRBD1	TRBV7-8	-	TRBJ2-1	TGTGCCAGCAGCCCTAAAAGGACAGGGGGCGATGAGCAGTTCTTC	CASSPKRTGGDEQFF
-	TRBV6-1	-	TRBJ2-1	TGTGCCAGCAGTCGGACCCCTTTTGCCTACAATGAGCAGTTCTTC	CASSRTPFAYNEQFF
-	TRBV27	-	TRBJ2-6	TGTGCCAGCAGTTTACGGGGACCGGGGCCGTCCTCTGGGGCCAACGTCCTGACTTTC	CASSLRGPGPSSGANVLTF
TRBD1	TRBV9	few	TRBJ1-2	TGTGCCAGCAGCGTAGCCGCGCAGGGGGAGGGCTACACCTTC	CASSVAAQGEGYTF
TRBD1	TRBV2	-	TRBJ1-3	TGTGCCAGCAGTGAATCCGGGACAGCCTCTGGAAACACCATATATTTT	CASSESGTASGNTIYF
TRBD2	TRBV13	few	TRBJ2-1	TGTGCCAGCAGCTTAAGATGGGGAGGGCAGTCCACTTACAATGAGCAGTTCTTC	CASSLRWGGQSTYNEQFF
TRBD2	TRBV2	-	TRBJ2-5	TGTGCCAGCAGGACTTCCGGGACTAGCGGGGGGGTTGGAGAGACCCAGTACTTC	CASRTSGTSGGVGETQYF
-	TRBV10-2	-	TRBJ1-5	TGCGCCAGCAGTGATCTGGGCACTCCTAGCAATCAGCCCCAGCATTTT	CASSDLGTPSNQPQHF
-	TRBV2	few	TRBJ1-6	TGTGCCAGCAGTGAAGCGCTTCAGGGACCCTCACCCCTCCACTTT	CASSEALQGPSPLHF
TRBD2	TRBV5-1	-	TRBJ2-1	TGCGCCAGCAGCTTTAACCAGCGGGGGCGGGATGAGCAGTTCTTC	CASSFNQRGRDEQFF
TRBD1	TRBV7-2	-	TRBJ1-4	TGTGCCAGCAGCTCGGACAGGGTGGCTAATGAAAAACTGTTTTTT	CASSSDRVANEKLFF
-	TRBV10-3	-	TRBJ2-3	TGTGCCATCAGTGAGTCCGGCCGCGCGGATACGCAGTATTTT	CAISESGRADTQYF
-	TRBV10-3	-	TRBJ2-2	TGTGCCATCAGTGCGAGACAGGCGAACACCGGGGAGCTGTTTTTT	CAISARQANTGELFF
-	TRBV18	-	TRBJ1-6	TGTGCCAGCTCACCAGGCGGCAGGGACCCTAGCTCCTATAATTCACCCCTCCACTTT	CASSPGGRDPSSYNSPLHF
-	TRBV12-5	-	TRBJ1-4	TGTGCTAGTGGTCTCGCGAAGAGGGAAAAACTGTTTTTT	CASGLAKREKLFF
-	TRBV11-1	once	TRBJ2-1	TGTGCCAGCAGCTTAGTTCTGGGGGGTGAGCAGTTCTTC	CASSLVLGGEQFF
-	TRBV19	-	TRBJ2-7	TGTGCCAGTAGTATAGCTGGCAGGATGTCCTACGAGCAGTACTTC	CASSIAGRMSYEQYF
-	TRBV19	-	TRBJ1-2	TGTGCCAGTAGTATAAGGACTAACGGTGGCTACACCTTC	CASSIRTNGGYTF
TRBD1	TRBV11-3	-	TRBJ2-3	TGTGCCAGCAGCTTAGTCTGGATTCCGGACAGGGGTGGGGATCAAGATACGCAGTATTTT	CASSLVWIPDRGGDQDTQYF
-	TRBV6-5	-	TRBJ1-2	TGTGCCAGCAGTAGTGAGTGGATTCCCTACACCTTC	CASSSEWIPYTF
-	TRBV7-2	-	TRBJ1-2	TGTGCCAGCAGTCTCAACAGGAATAACTATGGCTACACCTTC	CASSLNRNNYGYTF
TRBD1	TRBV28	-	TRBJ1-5	TGTGCCAGCAGTCCGACAGGGGGCCTCGTTCAGCCCCAGCATTTT	CASSPTGGLVQPQHF
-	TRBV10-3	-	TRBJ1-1	TGTGCCATCGCAGGACCGAACACTGAAGCTTTCTTT	CAIAGPNTEAFF
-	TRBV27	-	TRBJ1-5	TGTGCCAGCAGTTTATTACGGGGAAGTCAGCCCCAGCATTTT	CASSLLRGSQPQHF
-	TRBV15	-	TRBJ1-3	TGTGCCACCAGCGGATCTCGGAACTCTGGAAACACCATATATTTT	CATSGSRNSGNTIYF
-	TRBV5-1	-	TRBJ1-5	TGCGCCAGCAGCTTGTCTCTGGGGGATCAGCCCCAGCATTTT	CASSLSLGDQPQHF
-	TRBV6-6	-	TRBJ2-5	TGTGCCAGCAGTTACGGGGGGGCGCGAGGGGAGACCCAGTACTTC	CASSYGGARGETQYF
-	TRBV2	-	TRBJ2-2	TGTGCCAGCAGAAGTGGGCGGACAGATTACACCGGGGAGCTGTTTTTT	CASRSGRTDYTGELFF
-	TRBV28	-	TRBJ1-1	TGTGCCAGCAGTTCGGGGGCGTCGAGGACTGAAGCTTTCTTT	CASSSGASRTEAFF
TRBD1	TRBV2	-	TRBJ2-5	TGTGCCAGCAGCGACAGACAGGGATTGGGAGAGACCCAGTACTTC	CASSDRQGLGETQYF
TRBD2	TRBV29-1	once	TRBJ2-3	TGCAGCGTTACTAGCGGGGGAACTAGCACAGATACGCAGTATTTT	CSVTSGGTSTDTQYF
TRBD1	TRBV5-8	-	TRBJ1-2	TGTGCCAGCAGGCAGACAGGGACGTCTGTCTATGGCTACACCTTC	CASRQTGTSVYGYTF